This is a list of T cell receptor beta chains from one sample in a study of spatial heterogeneity in lung cancer. Via MiXCR, TCRdb re-called the 5' RACE reads, giving one row per CDR3 protein. Of around 120,000 distinct CDR3 sequences in the sample, over 9% are singletons; the top ten hold 16%. The sample in question was PBMCs, obtained at follow-up. These TCRs come from a male donor with early-stage non-small cell lung cancer. Each CDR3 is given with its conserved first and last residue. The D gene is left open where the match is weak. Some rows have no size entry. The others give once, few or many, or a class for an expanded clone.

>TRBV11-2|.|TRBJ1-6|.
CASRGDGGIYSPLHF
TGTGCCAGCAGGGGCGATGGGGGGATTTATTCACCCCTCCACTTT
>TRBV4-1|many|TRBJ2-7|TRBD1
CASSPGTGGGYEQYF
TGCGCCAGCAGCCCGGGGACAGGGGGCGGTTACGAGCAGTACTTC
>TRBV21-1|.|TRBJ2-5|.
CASSPTEGGRKETQYF
TGTGCCAGCAGCCCAACCGAGGGGGGGCGCAAAGAGACCCAGTACTTC
>TRBV12-3/TRBV12-4|many|TRBJ2-2|TRBD1
CASSRDRGFGELFF
TGTGCCAGCAGTCGAGACAGGGGGTTCGGGGAGCTGTTTTTT
>TRBV12-3/TRBV12-4|few|TRBJ1-2|TRBD1
CASSADPTGYYGYTF
TGTGCCAGCAGTGCTGACCCGACAGGGTACTATGGCTACACCTTC
>TRBV28|.|TRBJ1-5|.
CASSLPAGSYSNQPQHF
TGTGCCAGCAGTTTGCCCGCAGGGAGTTATAGCAATCAGCCCCAGCATTTT
>TRBV2|few|TRBJ2-2|TRBD1
CASTASGGNTGELFF
TGTGCCAGCACAGCCTCAGGGGGCAATACCGGGGAGCTGTTTTTT
>TRBV20-1|.|TRBJ2-1|TRBD1
CGSRDSSYNEQFF
TGCGGTTCCCGGGACAGCTCCTACAATGAGCAGTTCTTC
>TRBV5-6|.|TRBJ2-1|.
CASSMGGSYNEQFF
TGTGCCAGCAGCATGGGGGGCTCCTACAATGAGCAGTTCTTC
>TRBV27|few|TRBJ1-1|.
CASSLRSVTEAFF
TGTGCCAGCAGTCTGAGATCAGTCACTGAAGCTTTCTTT
>TRBV20-1|few|TRBJ2-7|TRBD1
CSAWGQSSYEQYF
TGCAGTGCGTGGGGACAGAGCAGCTACGAGCAGTACTTC
>TRBV7-9|few|TRBJ2-1|TRBD2
CASSFSGGLGNEQFF
TGTGCCAGCAGCTTTAGCGGGGGACTGGGCAATGAGCAGTTCTTC
>TRBV28|many|TRBJ2-3|TRBD2
CASSFSLWGGYTDTQYF
TGTGCCAGCAGTTTTTCGCTTTGGGGGGGTTATACAGATACGCAGTATTTT
>TRBV24-1|few|TRBJ2-5|.
CATSDPGAETTQYF
TGTGCCACCAGTGATCCCGGAGCCGAGACGACCCAGTACTTC
>TRBV25-1|.|TRBJ2-5|.
CAIRRQRAAGGIETQYF
TGTGCCATCAGGAGGCAGCGGGCGGCTGGAGGGATAGAGACCCAGTACTTC
>TRBV5-1|few|TRBJ1-3|.
CASSLGATTGNTIYF
TGCGCCAGCAGCTTGGGGGCGACGACTGGAAACACCATATATTTT
>TRBV20-1|many|TRBJ2-7|.
CSAISSTDEQYF
TGCAGTGCTATCTCGTCCACGGACGAGCAGTACTTC
>TRBV12-3/TRBV12-4|many|TRBJ2-6|.
CASSLGRAPISGANVLTF
TGTGCCAGCAGTTTAGGCAGGGCCCCAATCTCTGGGGCCAACGTCCTGACTTTC
>TRBV6-1|.|TRBJ1-5|.
CASSESGDQPQHF
TGTGCCAGCAGCGAGTCAGGGGATCAGCCCCAGCATTTT
>TRBV20-1|.|TRBJ2-3|TRBD1
CSAYPPGQIISAQYF
TGCAGTGCTTATCCACCGGGACAGATAATTTCGGCGCAGTATTTT
>TRBV15|many|TRBJ1-4|.
CATSRPEATNEKLFF
TGTGCCACCTCTAGGCCTGAGGCAACTAATGAAAAACTGTTTTTT